This TCR beta chain was sequenced during a study of blood T cells in healthy people across ages. Aged roughly 6 to 90, donors were systemically healthy Caucasians from Russia. The CDR3 is 13 amino acids. V was trimmed by 3 bases and J by 0 bases, leaving 5 bases between them. From germline, CDR1 is LGHNA and CDR2 YNFKEQ. Primers used in a second PCR of about 6 to 12 cycles were a sample-barcoded 5' primer and a J-beta primer mix. TCRdb re-called the 5' RACE reads through MiXCR, storing one row per CDR3 protein. The sample holds 800,000 to 900,000 distinct CDR3 sequences, approximately 67% seen once. This TCR derives from a man younger than 45 in good health. V and J are TRBV4-2 and TRBJ1-1; unclear D gene. Sequencing used blood. CDR3 nucleotide sequence: TGTGCCAGCAGCCAGGGTGTGAACACTGAAGCTTTCTTT. Translated: CASSQGVNTEAFF.